This entry lists 11 T cell receptor beta chains sequenced from one sample in a study of T cell clones after liver transplantation. Data came from immunoSEQ multiplex PCR; TCRdb stores just in-frame clones and leaves some out. The sample has around 100,000 clones; about 86% are singletons. The starting material was CD4+ T cells from blood, obtained approximately 43 months after liver transplant. These receptors originate from a human patient who received a liver transplant. Some T cells may have originated in the graft donor.

CDR3 sequence: CASSQGRQGGYEQYF. CDR3 bases: TGCGCCAGCAGCCAAGGACGACAGGGGGGGTACGAGCAGTACTTC. The rearrangement links TRBV4-1 to TRBJ2-7; 9 bases map to TRBD1. The CDR3 is made up of 15 amino acids. CDR1 is MGHRA, CDR2 YSYEKL, per germline. V shed 1 base and J 4 bases; nucleotides not matched to a gene: 5.

As regards this clone: At the DNA level, this CDR3 is encoded by other sequences in the same sample as well. This chain uses TRBV7-2 with TRBJ1-3, with D unclear. V dropped 4 bases and J dropped 4 bases, with 11 bases sitting between them. There are 14 residues in the CDR3. The V gene's germline CDR1 is SGHTA and CDR2 FQGNSA. The CDR3 spells CASSSTPEGNTIYF. The DNA of the CDR3 is TGTGCCAGCAGCTCAACCCCGGAAGGAAACACCATATATTTT.

By share of the sample, this clone is medium-sized. This chain connects TRBV6-1 to TRBJ1-2, with 12 bases lining up with TRBD1. This CDR3 is 18 amino acids long. Trimming at V came to 2 bases and at J to 4 bases, leaving 11 bases not matched to a gene. Germline V gives CDR1 MNHNS, CDR2 SASEGT. CDR3 bases: TGTGCCAGCAGTGAAAACCGGGACAGGGGGCGACCTGGCTATGGCTACACCTTC. Amino acid sequence: CASSENRDRGRPGYGYTF.

The V gene is TRBV15, the J gene TRBJ1-5; possibly TRBD1 for D (5 bases). CDR3 size: 13 residues. Trimming left V 3 bases short and J 8 bases short, with 11 bases between. Germline-derived CDR1 and CDR2 are LNHNV and YYDKDF (reference sequence). The CDR3 nucleotides are TGTGCCACCAGCAGTCGGGGCTCCGAGCCCCAGCATTTT. Its translation: CATSSRGSEPQHF.

The chain recombines TRBV18 with TRBJ1-1; no firm D call. This CDR3 spans 14 amino acids. V was shortened by 7 bases and J by 5 bases, with 17 bases between the two germline ends. Germline lookup yields CDR1 KGHSH and CDR2 LQKENI. Here the CDR3 reads CASYPRGTGTEAFF. In DNA, the CDR3 is TGTGCCAGCTATCCCAGAGGCACGGGTACTGAAGCTTTCTTT.

This chain links TRBV28 with TRBJ2-5, with a possible D match to TRBD2 (6 bases). The germline V and J ends were trimmed by 4 bases and 5 bases, with 17 bases remaining between them. The germline CDR1 and CDR2 sequences are MDHEN and SYDVKM. CDR3 length: 15 amino acids. The CDR3 spells CASSSRDFVGETQYF. As DNA, the CDR3 is TGTGCCAGCAGTTCCCGGGACTTCGTGGGGGAGACCCAGTACTTC.

This clone was detected only a few times. The chain links TRBV28 to TRBJ2-1; tentatively, D is TRBD1 (6 bases). This CDR3 has 12 amino acids. Trimming removed 7 bases from V and 9 bases from J, with 13 bases in between. Germline V lookup: CDR1 MDHEN, CDR2 SYDVKM. The CDR3 region has the DNA TGTGCCAGCAACCCAGGGGTTAGTGAGCAGTTCTTC. Protein: CASNPGVSEQFF.

The rearrangement uses TRBV6-5 and TRBJ1-1; 8 bases align to TRBD1. Germline loops: CDR1 MNHEY, CDR2 SVGAGI. The CDR3 has 15 residues. J gave up 1 base and V 6 bases, and 7 bases lay outside the gene matches. CDR3 DNA: TGTGCCAGCAGCTCCCGAGACAGGGGGAACACTGAAGCTTTCTTT. Protein sequence: CASSSRDRGNTEAFF.

V gene TRBV5-8 combines with J gene TRBJ1-1; no reliable D call. Germline assignment: CDR1 SGHTS and CDR2 YDEGEE. Between the trimmed V and J ends, which lost 0 bases and 0 bases, there was a span of 12 bases. The CDR3 runs to 16 residues. CDR3 protein: CASSLGFRFLNTEAFF. CDR3 nucleotide sequence: TGTGCCAGCAGCTTGGGTTTCAGGTTTCTGAACACTGAAGCTTTCTTT.

This clone was seen a few times. The chain carries TRBV13 and TRBJ1-1; no definite D call. The V gene's germline CDR1 is PRHDT and CDR2 FYEKMQ (reference sequence). V gave up 1 base and J gave up 6 bases, with 6 bases separating them. This CDR3 is 12 amino acids long. CDR3 loop: CASSLDEAEAFF. The DNA of the CDR3 is TGTGCCAGCAGCTTAGATGAAGCTGAAGCTTTCTTT.

The CDR3 region is CASSIVQGLTDTQYF. Written as DNA, the CDR3 is TGTGCCAGTAGTATTGTGCAGGGGCTCACAGATACGCAGTATTTT. The chain recombines TRBV19 with TRBJ2-3; possibly TRBD1 for D (6 bases). The CDR3 is 15 amino acids. V lost 3 bases and J 2 bases, leaving 12 bases between the germline ends. Per germline, CDR1 LNHDA and CDR2 SQIVND (reference sequence).